This T cell receptor (beta chain) was observed in a study of early stage breast cancer tumors. Between the trimmed V and J ends, which lost 5 bases and 1 base, there was a span of 17 bases. The CDR3 is made up of 17 amino acids. The germline gives CDR1 MGHRA, CDR2 YSYEKL. TCRdb's copy holds only in-frame clones and misses some; the assay was immunoSEQ multiplex PCR. Of approximately 50,000 clones listed, about 80% are singletons. The TCR was taken from a person aged 25-39 years with breast cancer. Sequencing was performed on blood. V usage is TRBV4-1 and J usage is TRBJ2-2; D possibly corresponds to TRBD1 (6 bases). In DNA form, the CDR3 reads TGCGCCAGCAGCGGTCTCCGGAAGACAGGGAACACCGGGGAGCTGTTTTTT. It codes for CASSGLRKTGNTGELFF.